These 31 T cell receptor beta chains originate from one sample sequenced in a study of T cells in localized non-small cell lung cancer. Here immunoSEQ multiplex PCR was the method, and the copy in TCRdb shows in-frame clones only, minus some. The data show tens of thousands of clones, approximately 88% seen once. The input for sequencing was peripheral blood, taken before any cancer treatment. The receptor source for this set is a woman aged 35-70 years with stage I lung adenocarcinoma.

The rearrangement links TRBV29-1 to TRBJ1-1; D not resolved. Germline CDR1 and CDR2: SQVTM and ANQGSEA. V was trimmed by 4 bases and J by 3 bases, leaving 12 bases between them. This CDR3 contains 13 residues. This chain's CDR3 is CSVVRGPDTEAFF. In nucleotides, the CDR3 is TGCAGCGTTGTACGGGGTCCGGACACTGAAGCTTTCTTT.

The genes are TRBV7-3 and TRBJ1-2, with TRBD1 matching 8 bases. Trimming cost V 3 bases and J 4 bases; bases outside gene matches: 4. The CDR3 totals 14 residues. In germline, CDR1 is SGHTA, CDR2 FQGTGA. CDR3 residues: CASSFPTGVYGYTF. Written as DNA, the CDR3 is TGTGCCAGCAGCTTCCCGACAGGGGTCTATGGCTACACCTTC.

This clone was detected only once. In nucleotides, the CDR3 is TGTGCCAGCAAACTCACAGGGGGCTCCTACAATGAGCAGTTCTTC. This encodes CASKLTGGSYNEQFF. V usage is TRBV2 and J usage is TRBJ2-1; 8 bases line up with TRBD1. V shed 7 bases and J 0 bases; nucleotides not matched to a gene: 5. The germline gives CDR1 SNHLY, CDR2 FYNNEI. This CDR3 is built from 15 residues.

The chain is built from TRBV9 and TRBJ1-5; D is unclear. Germline V lookup: CDR1 SGDLS, CDR2 YYNGEE. The CDR3 sequence is 15 residues long. V dropped 0 bases and J dropped 1 base, with 8 bases sitting between them. The CDR3, as DNA: TGTGCCAGCAGCGTAGATGACCTAAGCAATCAGCCCCAGCATTTT. Protein sequence: CASSVDDLSNQPQHF.

This chain joins TRBV7-9 and TRBJ2-7, with TRBD1 matching over 7 bases. Germline assignment: CDR1 SEHNR and CDR2 FQNEAQ (reference sequence). The CDR3 is 15 residues long. Trimming at V came to 4 bases and at J to 1 base, leaving 7 bases not matched to a gene. CDR3: CASSSWDSVSYEQYF. CDR3 sequence (DNA): TGTGCCAGCAGCTCATGGGACAGCGTGTCCTACGAGCAGTACTTC.

CDR3 bases: TGTGCCAGCATCATTTCTGGGACAGGAGTCTCTGGCTACACCTTC. Encoded protein: CASIISGTGVSGYTF. This chain uses TRBV6-1 with TRBJ1-2; 8 bases line up with TRBD1. With V trimmed by 7 bases and J by 7 bases, 14 bases remained unmatched. CDR1 and CDR2 (germline): MNHNS, SASEGT. The CDR3 spans 15 residues.

This clone was seen a single time. This chain connects TRBV18 to TRBJ2-3, with 10 bases aligning to TRBD2. The length of the CDR3 is 14 residues. Germline V gene lookup returns CDR1 KGHSH and CDR2 LQKENI. Losses at the gene ends were 3 bases for V and 7 bases for J; bases not matched to a gene: 4. CDR3 in DNA: TGTGCCAGCTCACCCGAGCGGGGGGGCCATACGCAGTATTTT. Translation gives CASSPERGGHTQYF.

The V call is TRBV7-8, the J call TRBJ1-6, with D possibly TRBD1 on 5 matching bases. CDR3 length: 15 residues. Per the germline V gene, CDR1 is SGHVS and CDR2 is FQNEAQ. V was cut by 3 bases and J by 6 bases, with 12 bases left in between. The CDR3 DNA sequence: TGTGCCAGCAGCTTTCGGGAGGGGAGTAATTCACCCCTCCACTTT. This codes for CASSFREGSNSPLHF.

The gene calls are TRBV7-2 and TRBJ1-4, with D tentatively TRBD1 (6 bases). Germline V lookup: CDR1 SGHTA, CDR2 FQGNSA. The CDR3 is 12 residues long. Trimming cost V 5 bases and J 8 bases, with 9 bases left between them. CDR3 bases: TGTGCCAGCAGCCCACAGGGCGAAAAACTGTTTTTT. Residues: CASSPQGEKLFF.

V and J are TRBV28 and TRBJ1-1; the D is unclear. The V and J ends lost 6 bases and 10 bases respectively, with 21 bases between them. This CDR3 comprises 14 residues. Germline CDR1 reads MDHEN; CDR2 reads SYDVKM. CDR3 sequence: CASSPPPMGKVAFF. In DNA, the CDR3 is TGTGCCAGCAGCCCGCCACCGATGGGGAAGGTAGCTTTCTTT.

The chain links TRBV6-4 to TRBJ1-6; D is unresolved. This CDR3 comprises 15 residues. Germline CDR1 is MRHNA and CDR2 is SNTAGT. Trimming cost V 6 bases and J 0 bases, with 9 bases left between them. The CDR3 bases are TGTGCCAGCAGCCGTTTCAGCTCCTATAATTCACCCCTCCACTTT. Its protein is CASSRFSSYNSPLHF.

This sequence joins TRBV27 and TRBJ1-5; 10 nucleotides match TRBD1. The CDR3 contains 15 residues. The junction had 6 bases not matched to a gene; V was cut back by 4 bases and J by 6 bases. The germline V gene has CDR1 MNHEY and CDR2 SMNVEV (reference sequence). The CDR3 DNA reads as TGTGCCAGCAGTTCCGGGACAGGGGTAACTCAGCCCCAGCATTTT. Its protein is CASSSGTGVTQPQHF.

V is TRBV28 and J is TRBJ1-2, with D unclear. V dropped 2 bases and J dropped 5 bases, with 12 bases sitting between them. The CDR3 is 14 residues long. Germline V gene data show CDR1 as MDHEN and CDR2 as SYDVKM. The DNA for the CDR3 is TGTGCCAGCAGTTTAGTCGCGAGGGCTTATGGCTACACCTTC. It is translated as CASSLVARAYGYTF.

The chain carries TRBV7-9 and TRBJ1-3; no definite D call. This CDR3 has 15 amino acids. In germline, CDR1 is SEHNR, CDR2 FQNEAQ (reference sequence). The V gene lost 5 bases and the J gene lost 4 bases, with 15 bases spanning the gap. CDR3 coding DNA: TGTGCCAGCAGCCCACGCCCTACTCTGGGAAACACCATATATTTT. Translation: CASSPRPTLGNTIYF. Together with reference TRBV7-9 and TRBJ1-3, the CDR3 gives the full variable domain: DTGVSQNPRHKITKRGQNVTFRCDPISEHNRLYWYRQTLGQGPEFLTYFQNEAQLEKSRLLSDRFSAERPKGSFSTLEIQRTEQGDSAMYLCASSPRPTLGNTIYFGEGSWLTVV.

The chain employs TRBV6-1 and TRBJ2-2, with TRBD1 matching over 10 bases. Germline V gives CDR1 MNHNS, CDR2 SASEGT. V shed 2 bases, J shed 6 bases, and the junction held 3 bases outside the gene matches. The length of the CDR3 is 15 residues. This CDR3 reads CASSEIDRGPGELFF. In DNA, the CDR3 is TGTGCCAGCAGTGAAATAGACAGGGGGCCCGGGGAGCTGTTTTTT.

The V and J genes are TRBV5-1 and TRBJ2-7, with TRBD2 matching 12 bases. CDR1 and CDR2 from the germline V gene are SGHRS and YFSETQ. V lost 0 bases and J lost 3; bases outside the gene matches: 4. CDR3 size: 16 residues. The CDR3 nucleotides read TGCGCCAGCAGCTTGGCCAGGACTAGCGGGGTCTACGAGCAGTACTTC. Translated: CASSLARTSGVYEQYF. The full variable domain, its missing parts supplied by reference TRBV5-1 and TRBJ2-7, is KAGVTQTPRYLIKTRGQQVTLSCSPISGHRSVSWYQQTPGQGLQFLFEYFSETQRNKGNFPGRFSGRQFSNSRSEMNVSTLELGDSALYLCASSLARTSGVYEQYFGPGTRLTVT.

The chain combines TRBV5-1 with TRBJ1-2, with 7 bases identical to TRBD1. This CDR3 comprises 15 residues. V lost 2 bases and J lost 8; bases outside the gene matches: 12. Germline CDR1 reads SGHRS; CDR2 reads YFSETQ. CDR3 DNA: TGCGCCAGCAGCTTCGGGGACAGAGGCGTTGGAGGCTACACCTTC. Amino acid sequence: CASSFGDRGVGGYTF.

V is TRBV4-2 and J is TRBJ2-5; 8 nucleotides align to TRBD2. CDR3 length: 15 residues. V was pared by 1 base and J by 5 bases, with 6 bases of the junction left unmatched. The germline V gene has CDR1 LGHNA and CDR2 YNFKEQ. CDR3 coding DNA: TGTGCCAGCAGCCAAGCGGGGGGGCAGGGTGAGACCCAGTACTTC. It encodes CASSQAGGQGETQYF.

This clone showed up just a few times. The junction departs from germline at one end; a sequencing error may be responsible. V is TRBV19 and J is TRBJ1-5; D is unresolved. CDR1 and CDR2 from the germline V gene are LNHDA and SQIVND (reference sequence). This CDR3 has 12 amino acids. The CDR3 DNA is TGTGCTAGTAGCGAGAAGGATCAGCCCCAGCATTTT. Its translation: CASSEKDQPQHF.

V and J are TRBV6-1 and TRBJ2-2, with D perhaps matching TRBD2 (6 bases). The CDR3 totals 14 residues. Trimming shortened V by 6 bases and J by 7 bases, and 15 bases separated the two germline ends. From germline, CDR1 is MNHNS and CDR2 SASEGT. This chain's CDR3 is CASRPRAGFGELFF. DNA for the CDR3: TGTGCCAGCAGGCCCCGTGCGGGGTTCGGGGAGCTGTTTTTT.

J is TRBJ2-7 and V is TRBV4-2, with D unclear. The CDR3 consists of 15 residues. Germline loops: CDR1 LGHNA, CDR2 YNFKEQ. V was pared by 0 bases and J by 2 bases, with 11 bases between. The CDR3 region has the DNA TGTGCCAGCAGCCAAGAGGTAAGGAGTCCCTACGAGCAGTACTTC. This codes for CASSQEVRSPYEQYF.

This rearrangement joins TRBV4-3 to TRBJ1-2; TRBD1 matches at 9 bases. V trimming: 0 bases; J trimming: 4 bases; junction bases outside the gene matches: 0. The CDR3 totals 14 residues. Germline V gene sequence: CDR1 LGHNA, CDR2 YSLEER. The CDR3 is CASSQETGGYGYTF. The CDR3 coding sequence is TGCGCCAGCAGCCAAGAGACAGGGGGCTATGGCTACACCTTC.

The chain couples TRBV5-5 to TRBJ1-5; tentatively, D is TRBD1 (5 bases). Germline CDR1 SGHKS, CDR2 YYEKEE (reference sequence). The CDR3 loop spans 15 amino acids. Deletions cut 0 bases from V and 5 bases from J, with 12 bases between. In DNA, the CDR3 is TGTGCCAGCAGCTTGGTTGTCAGGGAGGATCAGCCCCAGCATTTT. The encoded protein is CASSLVVREDQPQHF. The entire variable domain, with the rest obtained from reference TRBV5-5 and TRBJ1-5, is as follows: DAGVTQSPTHLIKTRGQQVTLRCSPISGHKSVSWYQQVLGQGPQFIFQYYEKEERGRGNFPDRFSARQFPNYSSELNVNALLLGDSALYLCASSLVVREDQPQHFGDGTRLSIL.

This chain connects TRBV6-5 to TRBJ2-3, with D tentatively TRBD1 or TRBD2 (5 bases each). The length of the CDR3 is 11 residues. V gave up 6 bases and J gave up 8 bases, with 9 bases separating them. Germline CDR1 reads MNHEY; CDR2 reads SVGAGI. In nucleotides, the CDR3 is TGTGCCAGCAGCCTTGGGGGTACGCAGTATTTT. Protein: CASSLGGTQYF.

The V gene is TRBV7-2, the J gene TRBJ1-1; D may be TRBD1 (5 bases). The CDR3 runs 15 residues. Per the germline V gene, CDR1 is SGHTA and CDR2 is FQGNSA. Trimming removed 1 base at V and 7 bases at J, with 16 bases between. The CDR3 coding sequence is TGTGCCAGCAGCTTAGGGGGACTTAGAAGCGTTGAAGCTTTCTTT. It codes for CASSLGGLRSVEAFF.

V gene TRBV5-4 combines with J gene TRBJ1-2; possible D gene TRBD1, 5 bases. The CDR3 is 13 amino acids. Trimming stripped 4 bases from V and 4 bases from J, with 11 bases between. The germline gives CDR1 SGHNT, CDR2 YYREEE (reference sequence). The CDR3 region is CASSRDGIYGYTF. CDR3 bases: TGTGCCAGCAGCAGGGACGGCATCTATGGCTACACCTTC.

V is TRBV7-2 and J is TRBJ1-3; TRBD1 is a possible D gene (5 bases). Trimming removed 1 base at V and 2 bases at J, with 6 bases between. CDR1 is SGHTA, CDR2 FQGNSA, per germline. CDR3 size: 14 residues. As DNA, the CDR3 is TGTGCCAGCAGCTTAGGGGGGGCTGGAAACACCATATATTTT. Encoded protein: CASSLGGAGNTIYF.

The chain links TRBV18 to TRBJ1-1; 7 bases map to TRBD1. Germline values: CDR1 KGHSH, CDR2 LQKENI. This CDR3 spans 14 amino acids. Germline trimming cut 6 bases from V and 3 bases from J; bases unmatched to any gene: 7. The CDR3 bases are TGTGCCAGCTCGCTTCAACAGGGGCACACTGAAGCTTTCTTT. It encodes CASSLQQGHTEAFF.

To note about this clone: This sample includes further DNA sequences coding for the same CDR3. The chain recombines TRBV6-5 with TRBJ1-5; possible D gene TRBD1, 5 bases. There are 13 residues in the CDR3. V lost 6 bases to trimming and J lost 4 bases, with 10 bases between them. Germline V CDR1 and CDR2: MNHEY, SVGAGI. For the CDR3, the DNA is TGTGCCAGCAGCAAACAGGCGAATCAGCCCCAGCATTTT. This codes for CASSKQANQPQHF.

The rearrangement uses TRBV7-8 and TRBJ1-6; no definite D call. V was clipped by 5 bases and J by 5 bases, with 13 bases between them. Germline V gene data show CDR1 as SGHVS and CDR2 as FQNEAQ. The CDR3 runs 15 residues. The CDR3 loop is CASSRLEADNSPLHF. DNA for the CDR3: TGTGCCAGCAGCCGATTGGAGGCAGATAATTCACCCCTCCACTTT.

The rearrangement links TRBV5-5 to TRBJ2-1; D might be TRBD1 (6 bases). V was trimmed by 4 bases and J by 5 bases, leaving 13 bases between them. The germline gives CDR1 SGHKS, CDR2 YYEKEE (reference sequence). The CDR3 is made up of 14 amino acids. The CDR3 nucleotides read TGTGCCAGCAGCGGGTCACAGGGACACAATGAGCAGTTCTTC. As protein: CASSGSQGHNEQFF.